This T cell receptor (beta chain) was found in a study of blood T cell repertoires in COVID-19. For the study at large: The study drew acute and convalescent COVID-19 samples from the United States, Italy and Spain. Sample material is recorded as cDNA or gDNA derived from T cells, B-cell-depleted T cells, or PBMCs.

Unmatched junction bases numbered 8, after V lost 0 bases and J lost 3 bases. This CDR3 is 17 amino acids long. Germline-derived CDR1 and CDR2 are MNHEY and SVGEGT. Original data processing: Reference gene primer amplification in the assay estimated nucleated cell counts. Method: immunoSEQ multiplex PCR; TCRdb's copy keeps in-frame clones and lacks some. D and trimming come from the DNA, and the V and J calls and clone size come from that table. Here the sample spans around 200,000 clones, around 83% being singletons. The chain uses TRBV6-2 or TRBV6-3 and TRBJ1-1; 9 nucleotides match TRBD1. This TCR was recovered from a man aged 50 to 59 with active or convalescent COVID-19. The sequenced material came from peripheral blood. CDR3 protein: CASSYSGTGLGDTEAFF. Here the CDR3 DNA reads TGTGCCAGCAGTTACTCGGGGACAGGGCTGGGGGACACTGAAGCTTTCTTT.